This note documents a single T cell receptor beta chain sequence. Original analysis: Estimates of nucleated cell counts were drawn from the amplification of reference gene primers. Profiled with immunoSEQ multiplex PCR; TCRdb holds only in-frame clones, not every one. For V, J and clone size, that table is used; D and trimming come from the DNA. The sample records fewer than 200,000 clones, roughly 85% being singletons. The source of the sample is a study of blood T cell repertoires in COVID-19. Study details: COVID-19 samples, acute and convalescent, were from the United States, Italy and Spain. T cells, B-cell-depleted T cells, or PBMCs provided the cDNA or gDNA that served as material.

The sample taken for sequencing was peripheral blood. This TCR derives from a woman in her 70s with acute or convalescent COVID-19.

The CDR3 reads CASSASQGSGYTF. CDR3 sequence (DNA): TGTGCCAGCAGCGCTTCCCAGGGGTCGGGCTACACCTTC. The chain recombines TRBV2 with TRBJ1-2, with D perhaps matching TRBD1 (6 bases). V shed 6 bases and J shed 8 bases, with 16 bases lying between them. The germline gives CDR1 SNHLY, CDR2 FYNNEI. The CDR3 is 13 amino acids. The full variable domain, in which reference TRBV2 and TRBJ1-2 provide the parts outside the CDR3, is EPEVTQTPSHQVTQMGQEVILRCVPISNHLYFYWYRQILGQKVEFLVSFYNNEISEKSEIFDDQFSVERPDGSNFTLKIRSTKLEDSAMYFCASSASQGSGYTFGSGTRLTVV.